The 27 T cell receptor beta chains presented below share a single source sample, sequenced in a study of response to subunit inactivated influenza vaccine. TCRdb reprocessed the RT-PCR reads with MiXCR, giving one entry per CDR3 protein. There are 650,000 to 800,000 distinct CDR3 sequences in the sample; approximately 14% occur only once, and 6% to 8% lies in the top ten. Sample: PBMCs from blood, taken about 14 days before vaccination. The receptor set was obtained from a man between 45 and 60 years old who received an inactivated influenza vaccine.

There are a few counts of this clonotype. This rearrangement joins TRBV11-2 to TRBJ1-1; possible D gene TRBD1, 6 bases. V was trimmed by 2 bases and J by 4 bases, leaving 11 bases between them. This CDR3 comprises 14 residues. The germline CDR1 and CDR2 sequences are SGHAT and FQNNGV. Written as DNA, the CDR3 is TGTGCCAGCAGCTTAAACAGGGCTTCCACTGAAGCTTTCTTT. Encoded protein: CASSLNRASTEAFF.

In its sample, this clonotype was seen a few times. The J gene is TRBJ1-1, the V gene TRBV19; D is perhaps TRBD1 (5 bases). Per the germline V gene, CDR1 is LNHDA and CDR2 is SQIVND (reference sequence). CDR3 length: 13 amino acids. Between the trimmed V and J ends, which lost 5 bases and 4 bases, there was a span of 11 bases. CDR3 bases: TGTGCCAGTAGTCCCGGGACCACCACTGAAGCTTTCTTT. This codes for CASSPGTTTEAFF. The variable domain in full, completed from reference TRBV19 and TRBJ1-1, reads DGGITQSPKYLFRKEGQNVTLSCEQNLNHDAMYWYRQDPGQGLRLIYYSQIVNDFQKGDIAEGYSVSREKKESFPLTVTSAQKNPTAFYLCASSPGTTTEAFFGQGTRLTVV.

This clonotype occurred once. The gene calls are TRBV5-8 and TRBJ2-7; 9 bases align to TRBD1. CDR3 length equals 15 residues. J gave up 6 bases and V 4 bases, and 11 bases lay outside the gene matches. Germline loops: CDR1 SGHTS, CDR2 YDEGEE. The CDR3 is CASSPGTGRFTEQYF. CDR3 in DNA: TGTGCCAGCAGCCCGGGGACAGGGAGATTCACCGAGCAGTACTTC.

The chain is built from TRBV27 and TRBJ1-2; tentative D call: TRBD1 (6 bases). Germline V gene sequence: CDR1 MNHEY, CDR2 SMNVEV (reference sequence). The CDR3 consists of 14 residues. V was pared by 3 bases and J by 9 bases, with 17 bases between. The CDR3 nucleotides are TGTGCCAGCAGTTTTAATAGCGTGGGGACACGCTACACCTTC. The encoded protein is CASSFNSVGTRYTF.

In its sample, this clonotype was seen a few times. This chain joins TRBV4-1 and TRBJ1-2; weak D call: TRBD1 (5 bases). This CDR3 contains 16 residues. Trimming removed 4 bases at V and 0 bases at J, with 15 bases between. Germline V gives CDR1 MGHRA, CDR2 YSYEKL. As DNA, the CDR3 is TGCGCCAGCAGCCCCTTTCAGGGAAGGGCTAACTATGGCTACACCTTC. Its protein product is CASSPFQGRANYGYTF.

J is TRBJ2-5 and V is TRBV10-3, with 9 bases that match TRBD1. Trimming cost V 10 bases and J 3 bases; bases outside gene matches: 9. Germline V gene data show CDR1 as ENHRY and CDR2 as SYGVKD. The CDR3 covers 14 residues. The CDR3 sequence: CATHGTGSEETQYF. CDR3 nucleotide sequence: TGTGCCACCCACGGGACAGGGAGCGAAGAGACCCAGTACTTC.

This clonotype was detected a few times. CDR3 coding DNA: TGTGCCATCAGTGAGTCGATGGCTAGCGGTAGAACAGATACGCAGTATTTT. It specifies CAISESMASGRTDTQYF. The chain joins TRBV10-3 to TRBJ2-3; 7 bases are a match to TRBD2. Germline V gene lookup returns CDR1 ENHRY and CDR2 SYGVKD. Trimming cost V 0 bases and J 3 bases; bases outside gene matches: 9. This CDR3 is 17 amino acids long.

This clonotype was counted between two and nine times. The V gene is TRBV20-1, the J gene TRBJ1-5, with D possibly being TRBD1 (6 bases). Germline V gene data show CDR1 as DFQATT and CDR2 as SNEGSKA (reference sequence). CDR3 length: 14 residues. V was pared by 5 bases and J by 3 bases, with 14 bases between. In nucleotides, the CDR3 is TGCAGTGCTCCCGGAGGGGGAATCAATCAGCCCCAGCATTTT. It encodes CSAPGGGINQPQHF.

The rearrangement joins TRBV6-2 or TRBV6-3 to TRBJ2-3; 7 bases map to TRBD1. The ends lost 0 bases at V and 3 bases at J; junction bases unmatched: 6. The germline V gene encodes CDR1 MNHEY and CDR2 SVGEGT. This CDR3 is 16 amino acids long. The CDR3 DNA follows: TGTGCCAGCAGTTACTCGAGGGGGCTCGGGACAGATACGCAGTATTTT. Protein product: CASSYSRGLGTDTQYF.

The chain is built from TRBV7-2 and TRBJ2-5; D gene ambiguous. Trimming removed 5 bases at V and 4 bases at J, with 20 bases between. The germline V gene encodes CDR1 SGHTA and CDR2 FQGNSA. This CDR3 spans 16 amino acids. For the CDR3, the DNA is TGTGCCAGCAGCCGTACCCCAGGATCAGGCGCAGAGACCCAGTACTTC. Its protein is CASSRTPGSGAETQYF.

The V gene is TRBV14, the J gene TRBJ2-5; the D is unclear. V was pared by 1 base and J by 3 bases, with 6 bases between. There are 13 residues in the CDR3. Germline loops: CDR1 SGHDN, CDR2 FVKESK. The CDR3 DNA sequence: TGTGCCAGCAGCCAAGGCTTTAAAGAGACCCAGTACTTC. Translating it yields CASSQGFKETQYF.

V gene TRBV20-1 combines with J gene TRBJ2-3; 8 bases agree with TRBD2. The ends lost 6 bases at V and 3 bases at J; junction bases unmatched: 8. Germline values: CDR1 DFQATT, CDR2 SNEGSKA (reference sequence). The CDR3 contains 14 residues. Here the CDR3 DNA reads TGCAGTGCCCCTCTCGGGGGGGCGACAGATACGCAGTATTTT. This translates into CSAPLGGATDTQYF.

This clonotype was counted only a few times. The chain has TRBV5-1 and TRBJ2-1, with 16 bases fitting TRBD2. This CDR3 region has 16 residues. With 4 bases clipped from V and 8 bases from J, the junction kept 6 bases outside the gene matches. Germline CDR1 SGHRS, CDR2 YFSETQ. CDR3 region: CASSEGLAGGFDEQFF. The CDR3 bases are TGCGCCAGCAGCGAGGGACTAGCGGGGGGGTTCGATGAGCAGTTCTTC.

CDR3 coding DNA: TGTGCCAGCAGTTTTCTCCTGAGAGGCGGGCAAGAGACCCAGTACTTC. This encodes CASSFLLRGGQETQYF. This rearrangement joins TRBV28 to TRBJ2-5; perhaps TRBD2 as D (5 bases). Germline-derived CDR1 and CDR2 are MDHEN and SYDVKM. V lost 3 bases, J lost 2 bases, and 16 bases lay in between. There are 16 residues in the CDR3.

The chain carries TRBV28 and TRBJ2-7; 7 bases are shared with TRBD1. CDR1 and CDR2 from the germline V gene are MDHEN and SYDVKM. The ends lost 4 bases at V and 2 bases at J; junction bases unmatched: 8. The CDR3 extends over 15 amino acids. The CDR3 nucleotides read TGTGCCAGCAGTTCCCTAAGGACAGGAACCTACGAGCAGTACTTC. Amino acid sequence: CASSSLRTGTYEQYF.

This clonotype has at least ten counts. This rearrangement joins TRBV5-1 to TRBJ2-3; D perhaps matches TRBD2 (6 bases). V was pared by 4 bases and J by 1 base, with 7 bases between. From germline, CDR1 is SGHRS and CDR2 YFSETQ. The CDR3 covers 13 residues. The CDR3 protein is CASSGGGTDTQYF. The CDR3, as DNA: TGCGCCAGCAGCGGCGGGGGCACAGATACGCAGTATTTT. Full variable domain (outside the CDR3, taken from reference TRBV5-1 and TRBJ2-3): KAGVTQTPRYLIKTRGQQVTLSCSPISGHRSVSWYQQTPGQGLQFLFEYFSETQRNKGNFPGRFSGRQFSNSRSEMNVSTLELGDSALYLCASSGGGTDTQYFGPGTRLTVL.

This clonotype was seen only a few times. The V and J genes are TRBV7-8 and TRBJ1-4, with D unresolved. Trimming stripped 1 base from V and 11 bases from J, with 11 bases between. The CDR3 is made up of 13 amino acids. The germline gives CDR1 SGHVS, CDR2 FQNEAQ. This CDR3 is CASSLDTLGKLFF. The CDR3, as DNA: TGTGCCAGCAGCTTAGACACTCTGGGGAAACTGTTTTTT.

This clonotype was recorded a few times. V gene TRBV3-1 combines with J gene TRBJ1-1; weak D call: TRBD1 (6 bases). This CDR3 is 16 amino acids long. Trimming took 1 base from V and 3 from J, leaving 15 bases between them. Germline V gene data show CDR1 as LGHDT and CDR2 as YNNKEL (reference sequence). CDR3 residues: CASSQVRGARDTEAFF. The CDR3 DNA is TGTGCCAGCAGCCAAGTGCGGGGGGCCAGGGACACTGAAGCTTTCTTT.

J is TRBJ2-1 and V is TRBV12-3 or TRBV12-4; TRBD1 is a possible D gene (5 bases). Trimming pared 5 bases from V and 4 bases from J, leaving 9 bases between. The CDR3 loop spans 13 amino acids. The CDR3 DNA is TGTGCCAGCAGTGGGGCTTCATACAATGAGCAGTTCTTC. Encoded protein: CASSGASYNEQFF.

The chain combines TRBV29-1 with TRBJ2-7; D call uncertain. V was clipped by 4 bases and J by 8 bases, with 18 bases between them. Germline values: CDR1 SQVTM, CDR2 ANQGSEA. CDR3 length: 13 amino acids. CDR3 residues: CSVVGGSVSQQYF. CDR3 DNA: TGCAGCGTTGTTGGTGGCAGCGTGTCACAGCAGTACTTC.

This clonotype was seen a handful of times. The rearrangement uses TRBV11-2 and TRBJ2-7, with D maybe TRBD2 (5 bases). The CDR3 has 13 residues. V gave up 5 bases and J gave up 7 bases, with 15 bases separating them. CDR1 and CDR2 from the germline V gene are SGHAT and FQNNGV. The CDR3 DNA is TGTGCCAGCAGCCGGGCGAGGGCCGGGGAGCAGTACTTC. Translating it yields CASSRARAGEQYF. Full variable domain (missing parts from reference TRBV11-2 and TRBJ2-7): EAGVAQSPRYKIIEKRQSVAFWCNPISGHATLYWYQQILGQGPKLLIQFQNNGVVDDSQLPKDRFSAERLKGVDSTLKIQPAKLEDSAVYLCASSRARAGEQYFGPGTRLTVT.

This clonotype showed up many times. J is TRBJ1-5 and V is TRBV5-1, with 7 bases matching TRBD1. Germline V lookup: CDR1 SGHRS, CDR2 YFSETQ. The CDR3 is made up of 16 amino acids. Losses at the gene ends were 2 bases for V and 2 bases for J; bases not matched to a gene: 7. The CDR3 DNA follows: TGCGCCAGCAGCTTCCACAGGGGTCGGGGCAATCAGCCCCAGCATTTT. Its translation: CASSFHRGRGNQPQHF.

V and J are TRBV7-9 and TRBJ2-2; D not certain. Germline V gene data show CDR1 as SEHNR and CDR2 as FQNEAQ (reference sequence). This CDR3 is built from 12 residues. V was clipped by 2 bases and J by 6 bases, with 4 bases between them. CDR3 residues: CASSLISGELFF. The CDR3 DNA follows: TGTGCCAGCAGCTTAATATCCGGGGAGCTGTTTTTT.

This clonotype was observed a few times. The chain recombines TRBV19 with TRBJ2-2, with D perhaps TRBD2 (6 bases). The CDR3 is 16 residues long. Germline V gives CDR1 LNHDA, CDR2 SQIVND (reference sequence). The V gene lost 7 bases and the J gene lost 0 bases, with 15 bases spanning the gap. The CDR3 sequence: CASTQYSGSNTGELFF. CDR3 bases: TGTGCCAGTACCCAATATAGCGGTTCGAACACCGGGGAGCTGTTTTTT.

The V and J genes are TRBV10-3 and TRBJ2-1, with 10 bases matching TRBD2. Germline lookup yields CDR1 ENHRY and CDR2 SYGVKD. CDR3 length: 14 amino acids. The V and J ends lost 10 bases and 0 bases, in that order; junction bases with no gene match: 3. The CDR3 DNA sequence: TGTGCCACGGAGCGGGAGGGCTCCTACAATGAGCAGTTCTTC. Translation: CATEREGSYNEQFF.

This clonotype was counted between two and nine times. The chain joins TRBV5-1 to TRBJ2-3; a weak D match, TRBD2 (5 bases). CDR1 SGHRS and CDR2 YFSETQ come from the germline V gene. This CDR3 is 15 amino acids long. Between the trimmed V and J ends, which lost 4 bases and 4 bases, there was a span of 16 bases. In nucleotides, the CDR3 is TGCGCCAGCAGCCCTGAGGGCTACGGCGCAGATACGCAGTATTTT. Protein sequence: CASSPEGYGADTQYF.

CDR3 region: CSATRGRVGEQFF. The CDR3 coding sequence is TGCAGTGCTACCCGAGGCAGGGTGGGTGAGCAGTTCTTC. This chain links TRBV20-1 with TRBJ2-1; D may be TRBD1 (5 bases). Trimming pared 4 bases from V and 9 bases from J, leaving 16 bases between. This CDR3 contains 13 residues. The germline gives CDR1 DFQATT, CDR2 SNEGSKA (reference sequence).